This T cell receptor beta chain was obtained from a study of blood T cell repertoires in COVID-19 (TCRdb year 2020). For the wider study: The collaborator samples originated in the United States, Italy and Spain and spanned the acute and convalescent phases of COVID-19. The prospective study material was composed of cDNA or gDNA derived from T cells, B-cell-depleted T cells, or PBMCs. The dataset comprised deeply sampled blood TCRbeta repertoires from subjects exposed to, actively infected with, or recovered from COVID-19. A freely available public database, intended as a resource for researchers studying the immune response to SARS-CoV-2, is where the repertoires were released. The samples were drawn from the first 160 participants of the ongoing ImmuneRACE study and from 1,254 subjects provided by 6 global collaborators. Nearly every sample came with metadata listing a de-identified subject ID, COVID-19 status, age in years and sex. HLA class I and class II types, where available, came from metadata supplied by the sample provider rather than from assay-based typing.

About this clone itself: What antigen it recognizes has not been identified. No per-base quality is available; no much larger clone lies one base away.

Participants in the prospective study were aged about 18 to 95 years, lived in 24 United States geographic areas, and enrolled through a virtual design. In the prospective study, participants were assigned to cohorts based on the clinical history participants reported in a screening survey and a study questionnaire. For ImmuneRACE Cohort 3, a participant was defined as recovered based on two consecutive negative NP/OP PCR tests, clearance by a healthcare professional, or resolution of symptoms. In the prospective study, whole blood, serum and a nasopharyngeal or oropharyngeal swab were collected from each participant by mobile phlebotomists. Prospective study participants could optionally give additional blood draws and questionnaires over a 2-month period. Before DNA extraction, prospective study blood samples were shipped either frozen or at room temperature. TCRbeta CDR3 regions were amplified from genomic DNA by means of the immunoSEQ Assay, a bias-controlled multiplex PCR. The authors processed their data as follows. The number of nucleated cells in each sample was estimated by amplification of reference gene primers within the assay. To quantify the absolute abundance of each unique TCRbeta CDR3 rearrangement, sequence reads were collapsed and filtered. For each sample, productive Simpson clonality was calculated as the square root of Simpson's diversity index across productive rearrangements. TCRdb carries this immuneACCESS record with in-frame sequences only. Its versions omit some clonotypes, under half of them owing to an unresolved V gene in the studies checked, with the rest unexplained. V, J and clone size derive from that table, while D and trimming were established from the DNA sequence. The sample table holds about 250,000 clones, of which around 85% were seen once. Approximately 4.2% of the sample goes to the ten largest clones.

Here is what the overall study found, with its caveats: The quantity of clinical and demographic metadata differed by source and by participant and was supplied without curation.

The sample comprised PBMCs or T cells enriched from blood (not recorded which). This clonotype originated in a woman in her twenties or thirties who had recovered from COVID-19.

The CDR3 reads as follows: CASSDWRGYGYTF. The DNA sequence follows: TGTGCCAGCAGTGATTGGAGAGGTTATGGCTACACCTTC. In this chain, TRBV6-1 is recombined with TRBJ1-2; the D gene is unclear. At the junction V is shortened by 3 bases and J by 5 bases, with 10 bases in between. The CDR3 starts with the cysteine, ends with the phenylalanine, and has 13 residues. Kept here is only the CDR3 DNA, which spans 39 bases and is read in frame from base 1. As encoded in the germline V gene, CDR1 is MNHNS while CDR2 is SASEGT.